This note documents a single TCR beta chain sequence. The data derive from a study of cytomegalovirus exposure and HLA in healthy donors. CDR1 is MNHNS, CDR2 SASEGT, per germline. The CDR3 extends over 17 amino acids. J gave up 0 bases and V 2 bases, and 7 bases lay outside the gene matches. In the PCR, 60 Vbeta and 13 Jbeta primers were used. Method: immunoSEQ multiplex PCR; TCRdb's copy keeps in-frame clones and lacks some. Of 130,000 or so clones in the sample, roughly three quarters were seen once. Specimen: PBMCs. The receptor comes from a woman in her late teens or twenties in good health and CMV-seronegative. V gene TRBV6-1 combines with J gene TRBJ1-5, with 7 bases lining up with TRBD1. The CDR3 spells CASSERDSIYSNQPQHF. The CDR3, as DNA: TGTGCCAGCAGTGAAAGGGACAGTATTTATAGCAATCAGCCCCAGCATTTT.